This TCR beta chain comes out of a study of cytomegalovirus exposure and HLA in healthy donors. Across the study: Unique TCR beta sequences numbering some 120 million came from about 180 million T cells in an earlier analysis. Most genotyped donors, approximately 77% of roughly 400, had Caucasian-associated genetic ancestry.

With regard to this clone: Its cognate antigen is unknown.

The CDR3 extends over 12 amino acids. The germline V gene encodes CDR1 MDHEN and CDR2 SYDVKM. V was cut by 5 bases and J by 5 bases, with 7 bases left in between. Primers for the PCR totalled 60 Vbeta and 13 Jbeta. Profiled with immunoSEQ multiplex PCR; TCRdb holds only in-frame clones, not every one. The sample contains nearly 110,000 clones, 71% of which appear only once. Study-level points and caveats: Data from an earlier analysis indicated that most TCR beta V segments were productive either about 90% or about 30% of the time.

Sequencing was performed on PBMCs. The source is a female donor in good health and CMV-seronegative. This sequence joins TRBV28 and TRBJ1-5; possible D gene TRBD1, 5 bases. CDR3 loop: CASSGGYQPQHF. The CDR3 nucleotides are TGTGCCAGCAGTGGGGGGTATCAGCCCCAGCATTTT. Together with reference TRBV28 and TRBJ1-5, the CDR3 gives the full variable domain: DVKVTQSSRYLVKRTGEKVFLECVQDMDHENMFWYRQDPGLGLRLIYFSYDVKMKEKGDIPEGYSVSREKKERFSLILESASTNQTSMYLCASSGGYQPQHFGDGTRLSIL.